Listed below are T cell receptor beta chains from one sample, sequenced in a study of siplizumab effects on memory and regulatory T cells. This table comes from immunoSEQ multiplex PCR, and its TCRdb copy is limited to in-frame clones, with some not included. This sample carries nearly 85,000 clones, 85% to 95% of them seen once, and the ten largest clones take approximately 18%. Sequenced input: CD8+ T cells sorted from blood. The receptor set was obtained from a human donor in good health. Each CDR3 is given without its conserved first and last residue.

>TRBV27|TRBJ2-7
ASSSHFGPQGLGYEQY
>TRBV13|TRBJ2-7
ASSLGLTDWYEQY
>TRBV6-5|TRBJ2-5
ASTGTSGSRETQY
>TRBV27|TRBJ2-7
ASSFGTGGLYEQY
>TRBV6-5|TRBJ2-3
AIGLADTQY
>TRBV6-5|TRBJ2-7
ASSYEPTGTYEQY
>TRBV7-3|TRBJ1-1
ASSPYMGTEAF
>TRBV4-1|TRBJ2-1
ASSQVTGETDSYNEQF
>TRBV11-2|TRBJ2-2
ASSLDATRGFNTGELF
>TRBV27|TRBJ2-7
ASSLSTSGSYEQY
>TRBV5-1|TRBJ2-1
ASSVGPGTLYNEQF
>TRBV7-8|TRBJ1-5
ASSLGEGNNQPQH
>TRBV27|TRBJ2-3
ASSSGTSGTDTQY
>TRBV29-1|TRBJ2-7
SVGVYEQY
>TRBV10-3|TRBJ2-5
AIRGTGTQETQY
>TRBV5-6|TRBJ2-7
ASSPGTGGVSKQY
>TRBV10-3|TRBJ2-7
AISDLQGVSRFW